The T cell receptor beta chain described here comes from a study of blood T cells in healthy people across ages. Germline CDR1 SGHTA, CDR2 FQGNSA. CDR3 length equals 17 residues. V was cut by 1 base and J by 0 bases, with 10 bases left in between. The second PCR ran about 7 to 12 cycles with a sample-barcoded 5' primer and J-beta primers. TCRdb itself ran the 5' RACE reads through MiXCR, one entry per CDR3 protein. This table holds hundreds of thousands of distinct CDR3 sequences, about 51% found once. Sequences were obtained from blood. The TCR was taken from a woman older than 75 in good health. The gene calls are TRBV7-2 and TRBJ1-6; no definite D call. The CDR3 sequence: CASSLVPASSYNSPLHF. The DNA of the CDR3 is TGTGCCAGCAGCTTAGTCCCAGCCAGCTCCTATAATTCACCCCTCCACTTT. The full variable domain, its missing parts supplied by reference TRBV7-2 and TRBJ1-6, is GAGVSQSPSNKVTEKGKDVELRCDPISGHTALYWYRQSLGQGLEFLIYFQGNSAPDKSGLPSDRFSAERTGGSVSTLTIQRTQQEDSAVYLCASSLVPASSYNSPLHFGNGTRLTVT.